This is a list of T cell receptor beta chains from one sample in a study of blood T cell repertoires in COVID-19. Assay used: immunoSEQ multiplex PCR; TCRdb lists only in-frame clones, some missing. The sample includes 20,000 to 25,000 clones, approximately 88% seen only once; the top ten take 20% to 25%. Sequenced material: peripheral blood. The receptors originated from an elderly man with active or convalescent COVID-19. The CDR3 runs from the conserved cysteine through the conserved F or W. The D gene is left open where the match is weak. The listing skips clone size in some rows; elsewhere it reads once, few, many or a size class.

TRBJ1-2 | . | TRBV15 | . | CATSRDRVNYGYTF | TGTGCCACCAGCAGAGACCGGGTTAACTATGGCTACACCTTC
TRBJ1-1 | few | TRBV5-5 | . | CASSLIQGVGEAFF | TGTGCCAGCAGCTTGATACAGGGAGTTGGTGAAGCTTTCTTT
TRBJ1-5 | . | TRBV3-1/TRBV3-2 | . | CASSQPNQPQHF | TGTGCCAGCAGCCAACCTAATCAGCCCCAGCATTTT
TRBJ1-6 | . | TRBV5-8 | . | CASSSRSRVWNSPLHF | TGTGCCAGCAGCTCACGATCCAGGGTGTGGAATTCACCCCTCCACTTT
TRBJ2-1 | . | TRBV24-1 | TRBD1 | CATSKTGDEQFF | TGTGCCACCAGTAAAACAGGGGATGAGCAGTTCTTC
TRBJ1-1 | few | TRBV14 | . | CASSRVGSSWKNTEAFF | TGTGCCAGCAGCCGGGTGGGTAGCAGTTGGAAGAACACTGAAGCTTTCTTT
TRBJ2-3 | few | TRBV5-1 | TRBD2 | CASSLEAGARRGTDTQYF | TGCGCCAGCAGCTTAGAAGCGGGGGCGCGCAGAGGTACAGATACGCAGTATTTT
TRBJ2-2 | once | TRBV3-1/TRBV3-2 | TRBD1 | CASRNRGRNTGELFF | TGTGCCAGCAGGAACAGGGGACGTAACACCGGGGAGCTGTTTTTT
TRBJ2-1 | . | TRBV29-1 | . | CSLGADNEQFF | TGCAGCTTAGGGGCGGATAATGAGCAGTTCTTC
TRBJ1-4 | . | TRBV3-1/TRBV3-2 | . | CASSSMMRGTNEKLFF | TGTGCCAGCAGCTCAATGATGCGAGGAACTAATGAAAAACTGTTTTTT
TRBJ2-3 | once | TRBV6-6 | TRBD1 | CASSGRTGGTDTQYF | TGTGCCAGCAGCGGACGGACAGGGGGCACAGATACGCAGTATTTT
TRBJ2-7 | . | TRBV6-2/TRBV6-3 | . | CASSSKGIEYEQYF | TGTGCCAGCAGTTCAAAGGGGATAGAGTACGAGCAGTACTTC
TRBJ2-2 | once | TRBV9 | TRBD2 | CASSVERTSGGTGELFF | TGTGCCAGCAGCGTAGAGCGGACTAGCGGGGGGACCGGGGAGCTGTTTTTT
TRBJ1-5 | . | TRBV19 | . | CASGQVGNQPQHF | TGTGCCAGCGGACAAGTCGGCAATCAGCCCCAGCATTTT
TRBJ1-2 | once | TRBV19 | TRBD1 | CASSIRNPQQGAYGYTF | TGTGCCAGTAGTATAAGAAACCCACAACAGGGGGCCTATGGCTACACCTTC
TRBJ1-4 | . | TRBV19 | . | CASSIDQGEKLFF | TGTGCCAGTAGTATAGATCAGGGGGAAAAACTGTTTTTT
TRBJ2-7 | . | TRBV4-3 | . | CASSQDRAYEQYF | TGCGCCAGCAGCCAAGACAGGGCCTACGAGCAGTACTTC
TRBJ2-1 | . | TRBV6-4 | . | CASSAQGGASNEQFF | TGTGCCAGCAGTGCTCAAGGCGGGGCCTCCAATGAGCAGTTCTTC
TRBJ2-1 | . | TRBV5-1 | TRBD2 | CASSFRGRFGNEQFF | TGCGCCAGCAGCTTTCGCGGGAGGTTCGGCAATGAGCAGTTCTTC
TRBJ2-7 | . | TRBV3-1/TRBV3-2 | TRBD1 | CASSRVRQGYEQYF | TGTGCCAGCAGCCGCGTACGACAGGGCTACGAGCAGTACTTC
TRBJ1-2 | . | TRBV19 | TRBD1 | CASSPRQGDGYTF | TGTGCCAGTAGTCCCCGACAGGGGGATGGCTACACCTTC
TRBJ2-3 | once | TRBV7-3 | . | CASSPRLFSTQYF | TGTGCCAGCAGCCCCAGGCTGTTTAGTACGCAGTATTTT
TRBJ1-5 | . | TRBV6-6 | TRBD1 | CASSYHRGQGNQPQHF | TGTGCCAGCAGTTACCACAGGGGGCAGGGCAATCAGCCCCAGCATTTT
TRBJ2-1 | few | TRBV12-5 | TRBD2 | CASGPPSGGGWNEQFF | TGTGCTAGTGGTCCCCCTAGCGGGGGGGGTTGGAATGAGCAGTTCTTC
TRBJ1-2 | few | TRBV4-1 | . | CASSAGTRYGYTF | TGCGCCAGCAGCGCAGGGACACGCTATGGCTACACCTTC
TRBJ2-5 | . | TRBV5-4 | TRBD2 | CASSLGGGGAETQYF | TGTGCCAGCAGCTTGGGTGGCGGGGGGGCGGAGACCCAGTACTTC
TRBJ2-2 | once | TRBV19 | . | CASSIRDGELFF | TGTGCCAGTAGTATAAGAGACGGGGAGCTGTTTTTT
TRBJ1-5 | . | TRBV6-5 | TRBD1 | CASSPDRNQPQHF | TGTGCCAGCAGCCCGGACAGGAATCAGCCCCAGCATTTT
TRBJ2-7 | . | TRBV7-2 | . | CASSLASGRSYEQYF | TGTGCCAGCAGCTTAGCATCAGGGCGATCCTACGAGCAGTACTTC
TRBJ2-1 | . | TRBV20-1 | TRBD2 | CSASSPRTSGDDEQFF | TGCAGTGCCAGTTCCCCTCGGACTAGCGGGGACGATGAGCAGTTCTTC
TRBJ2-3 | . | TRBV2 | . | CASTPGGSTDTQYF | TGTGCCAGCACCCCTGGCGGATCCACAGATACGCAGTATTTT
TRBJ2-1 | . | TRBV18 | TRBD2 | CASSPTPSGGFYNEQFF | TGTGCCAGCTCACCAACACCTAGCGGGGGGTTTTACAATGAGCAGTTCTTC
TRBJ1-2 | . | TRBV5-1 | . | CASSLGTGNYGYTF | TGCGCCAGCAGCTTGGGAACAGGAAACTATGGCTACACCTTC
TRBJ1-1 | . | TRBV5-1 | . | CASSLVAMNTEAFF | TGCGCCAGCAGCTTGGTGGCCATGAACACTGAAGCTTTCTTT
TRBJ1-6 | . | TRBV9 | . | CASSGQASSYNSPLHF | TGTGCCAGCAGCGGACAGGCGAGCTCCTATAATTCACCCCTCCACTTT
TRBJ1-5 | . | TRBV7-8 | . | CASSLLSGVPVPQHF | TGTGCCAGCAGCTTATTATCGGGGGTTCCGGTGCCCCAGCATTTT
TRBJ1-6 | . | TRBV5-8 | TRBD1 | CASTTGANNSPLHF | TGTGCCAGCACTACAGGGGCGAATAATTCACCCCTCCACTTT
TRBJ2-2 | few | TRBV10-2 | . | CASTARSRGGELFF | TGCGCCAGCACCGCTAGGAGCCGGGGGGGGGAGCTGTTTTTT
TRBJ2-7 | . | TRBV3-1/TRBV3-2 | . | CASSQDMRYEQYF | TGTGCCAGCAGCCAAGATATGCGTTACGAGCAGTACTTC
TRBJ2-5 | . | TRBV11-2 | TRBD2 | CASSLRSSGEETQYF | TGTGCCAGCAGCTTAAGGTCTAGCGGAGAAGAGACCCAGTACTTC
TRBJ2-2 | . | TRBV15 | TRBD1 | CATSRSGRDRGHTGELFF | TGTGCCACCAGCAGAAGTGGCAGGGACAGGGGTCACACCGGGGAGCTGTTTTTT
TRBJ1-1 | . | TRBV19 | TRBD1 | CASSRPTGFEAFF | TGTGCCAGTAGTAGACCGACAGGGTTTGAAGCTTTCTTT
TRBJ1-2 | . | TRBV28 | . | CASKRTNYGYTF | TGTGCCAGTAAACGGACAAACTATGGCTACACCTTC
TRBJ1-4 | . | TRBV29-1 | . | CSVEIRGRGEKLFF | TGCAGCGTTGAAATCAGAGGGCGGGGGGAAAAACTGTTTTTT
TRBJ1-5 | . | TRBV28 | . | CASTLMGAGGVQPQHF | TGTGCCAGCACCCTAATGGGGGCTGGGGGAGTTCAGCCCCAGCATTTT
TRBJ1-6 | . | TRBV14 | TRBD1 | CASSQAGGLPLHF | TGTGCCAGCAGCCAAGCAGGGGGCCTACCCCTCCACTTT
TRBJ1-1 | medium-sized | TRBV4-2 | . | CASSQVLVMNTEAFF | TGTGCCAGCAGCCAAGTACTGGTCATGAACACTGAAGCTTTCTTT
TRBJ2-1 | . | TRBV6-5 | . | CASLRLYNEQFF | TGTGCCAGTTTGCGGCTGTACAATGAGCAGTTCTTC
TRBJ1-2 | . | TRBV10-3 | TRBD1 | CAIRDRTGNGYTF | TGTGCCATCAGAGACAGGACAGGGAATGGCTACACCTTC
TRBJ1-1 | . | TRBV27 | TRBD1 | CASSNPTGGPRTEAFF | TGTGCCAGCAGTAACCCGACAGGGGGCCCTAGGACTGAAGCTTTCTTT
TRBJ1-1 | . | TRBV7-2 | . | CASSRTGTEAFF | TGTGCCAGCAGTAGGACGGGGACTGAAGCTTTCTTT
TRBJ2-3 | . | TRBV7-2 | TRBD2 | CASSLATSGGSTDTQYF | TGTGCCAGCAGCTTAGCGACTAGCGGGGGGTCCACAGATACGCAGTATTTT
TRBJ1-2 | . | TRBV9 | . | CASSERGLNGYTF | TGTGCCAGCAGCGAAAGAGGACTTAATGGCTACACCTTC
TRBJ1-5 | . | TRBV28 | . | CASSTGHLVNQPQHF | TGTGCCAGCAGTACCGGACACCTCGTCAATCAGCCCCAGCATTTT
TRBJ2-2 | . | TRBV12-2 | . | CASRLISGLAGGLGNTGELFF | TGTGCAAGTCGCTTGATTTCGGGGCTAGCGGGAGGCCTGGGTAACACCGGGGAGCTGTTTTTT
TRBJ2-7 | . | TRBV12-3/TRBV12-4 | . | CASSFSGSYEQYF | TGTGCCAGCAGTTTCTCAGGGTCCTACGAGCAGTACTTC
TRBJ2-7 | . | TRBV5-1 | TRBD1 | CASSVDRAYEQYF | TGCGCCAGCAGCGTAGACAGGGCCTACGAGCAGTACTTC
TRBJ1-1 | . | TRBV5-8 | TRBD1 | CASSLFLPGQRNTEAFF | TGTGCCAGCAGCTTGTTCTTGCCGGGACAGAGGAACACTGAAGCTTTCTTT